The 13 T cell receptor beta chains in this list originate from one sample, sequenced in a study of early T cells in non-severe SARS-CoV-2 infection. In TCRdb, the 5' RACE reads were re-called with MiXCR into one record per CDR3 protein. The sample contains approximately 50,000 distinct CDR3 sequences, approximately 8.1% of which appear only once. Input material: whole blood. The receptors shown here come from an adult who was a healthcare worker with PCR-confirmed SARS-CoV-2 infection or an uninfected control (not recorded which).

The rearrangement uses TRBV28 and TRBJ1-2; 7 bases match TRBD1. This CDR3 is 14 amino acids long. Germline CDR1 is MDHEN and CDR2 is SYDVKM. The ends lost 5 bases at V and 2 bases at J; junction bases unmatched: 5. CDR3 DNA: TGTGCCAGCAGTCCGGGGACAGTGAACTATGGCTACACCTTC. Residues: CASSPGTVNYGYTF.

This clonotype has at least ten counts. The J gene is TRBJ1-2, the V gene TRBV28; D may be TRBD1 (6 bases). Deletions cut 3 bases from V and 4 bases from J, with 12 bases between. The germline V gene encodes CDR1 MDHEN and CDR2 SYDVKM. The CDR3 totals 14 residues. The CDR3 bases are TGTGCCAGCAGTTTCGGTACAGGGATCTATGGCTACACCTTC. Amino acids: CASSFGTGIYGYTF.

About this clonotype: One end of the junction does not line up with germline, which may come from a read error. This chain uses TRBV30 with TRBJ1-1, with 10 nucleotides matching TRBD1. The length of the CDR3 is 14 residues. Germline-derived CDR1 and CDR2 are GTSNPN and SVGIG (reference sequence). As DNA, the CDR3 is TGTGCCTGGACGTCCGGGACAGGGGACACTAAAGCTTTCTTT. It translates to CAWTSGTGDTKAFF.

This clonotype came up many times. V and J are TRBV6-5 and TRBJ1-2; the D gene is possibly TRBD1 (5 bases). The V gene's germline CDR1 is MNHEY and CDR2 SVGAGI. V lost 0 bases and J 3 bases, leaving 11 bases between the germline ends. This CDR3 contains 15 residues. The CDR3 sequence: CASSYSLDSDYGYTF. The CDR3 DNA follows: TGTGCCAGCAGTTACTCCCTTGACAGTGACTATGGCTACACCTTC.

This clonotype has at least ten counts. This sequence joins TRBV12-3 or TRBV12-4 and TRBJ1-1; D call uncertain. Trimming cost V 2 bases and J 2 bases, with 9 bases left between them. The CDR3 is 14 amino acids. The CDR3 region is CASSLRLTNTEAFF. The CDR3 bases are TGTGCCAGCAGTTTAAGACTGACAAACACTGAAGCTTTCTTT.

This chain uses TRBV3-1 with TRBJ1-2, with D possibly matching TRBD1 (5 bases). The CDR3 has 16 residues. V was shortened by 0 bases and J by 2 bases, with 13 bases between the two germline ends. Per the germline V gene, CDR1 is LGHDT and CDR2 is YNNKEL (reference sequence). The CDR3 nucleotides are TGTGCCAGCAGCCAAGACTGGGGTCAGGGAAACTATGGCTACACCTTC. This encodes CASSQDWGQGNYGYTF.

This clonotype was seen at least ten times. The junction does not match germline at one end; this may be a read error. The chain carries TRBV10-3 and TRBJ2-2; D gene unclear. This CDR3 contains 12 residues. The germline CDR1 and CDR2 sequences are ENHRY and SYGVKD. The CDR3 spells CAISESGGRPQF. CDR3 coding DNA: TGTGCCATCAGTGAGTCGGGTGGCCGTCCACAATTT.

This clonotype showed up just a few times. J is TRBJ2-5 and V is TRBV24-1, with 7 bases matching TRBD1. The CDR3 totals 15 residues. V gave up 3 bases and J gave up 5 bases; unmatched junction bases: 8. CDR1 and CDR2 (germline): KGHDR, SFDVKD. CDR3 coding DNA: TGTGCCACCAGTGATCCCTCAGGGGGTAGGGAGACCCAGTACTTC. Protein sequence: CATSDPSGGRETQYF.

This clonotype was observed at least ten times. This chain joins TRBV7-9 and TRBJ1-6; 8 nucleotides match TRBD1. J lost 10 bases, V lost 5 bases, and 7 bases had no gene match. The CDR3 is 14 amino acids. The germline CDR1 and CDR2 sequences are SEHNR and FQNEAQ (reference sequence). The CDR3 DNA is TGTGCCAGCAGCGACGGACAGGGATGGTCACCCCTCCACTTT. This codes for CASSDGQGWSPLHF.

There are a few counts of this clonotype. In DNA form, the CDR3 reads TGCGCCAGCAGCCAAGATCACGCGGGACCAATAAGCGAGCAGTACTTC. Its translation is CASSQDHAGPISEQYF. The rearrangement links TRBV4-3 to TRBJ2-7; D is perhaps TRBD2 (6 bases). Germline V gene sequence: CDR1 LGHNA, CDR2 YSLEER. The V gene lost 0 bases and the J gene lost 6 bases, with 18 bases spanning the gap. The CDR3 loop spans 16 amino acids.

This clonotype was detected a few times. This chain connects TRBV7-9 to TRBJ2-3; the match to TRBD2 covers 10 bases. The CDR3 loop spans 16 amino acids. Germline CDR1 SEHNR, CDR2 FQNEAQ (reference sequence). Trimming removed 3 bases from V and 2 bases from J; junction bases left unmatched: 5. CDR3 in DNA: TGTGCCAGCAGCTTCGTTAGCGGGGGGCTCACAGATACGCAGTATTTT. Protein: CASSFVSGGLTDTQYF.

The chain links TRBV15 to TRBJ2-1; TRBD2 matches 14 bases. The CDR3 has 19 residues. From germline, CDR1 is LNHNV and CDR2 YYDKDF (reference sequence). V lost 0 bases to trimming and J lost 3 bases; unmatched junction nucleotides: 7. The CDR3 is CATSRDPTSGGVVYNEQFF. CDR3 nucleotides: TGTGCCACCAGCAGAGATCCGACTAGCGGGGGGGTAGTCTACAATGAGCAGTTCTTC. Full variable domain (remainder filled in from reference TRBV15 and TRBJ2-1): DAMVIQNPRYQVTQFGKPVTLSCSQTLNHNVMYWYQQKSSQAPKLLFHYYDKDFNNEADTPDNFQSRRPNTSFCFLDIRSPGLGDTAMYLCATSRDPTSGGVVYNEQFFGPGTRLTVL.

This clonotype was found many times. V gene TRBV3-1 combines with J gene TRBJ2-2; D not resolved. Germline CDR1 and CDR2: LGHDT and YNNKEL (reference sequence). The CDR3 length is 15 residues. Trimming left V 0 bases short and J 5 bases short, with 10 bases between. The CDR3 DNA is TGTGCCAGCAGCCAAGATCTAGGCCGAACCGGGGAGCTGTTTTTT. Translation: CASSQDLGRTGELFF.